The rows below give T cell receptor beta chains drawn from one sample of a study of CD8+ T cells in alopecia areata. Some clones are missing from TCRdb's copy, which holds only in-frame ones; the method was immunoSEQ multiplex PCR. The profile shows about 210,000 clones, about 64% of them singletons. The sequencing used CD4+ T cells sorted from blood, collected at week 4, from a patient treated with tofacitinib. All receptors come from a human donor with alopecia areata. Each CDR3 is given with its conserved first and last residue. The D gene is left open where the match is weak. Part of the rows lack a size; the others show once, few, many or a class for expanded clones.

CDR3nt: TGTGCCAGCAGCCCTAATCCGTCGGGAAACACCATATATTTT
CDR3aa: CASSPNPSGNTIYF
v_gene: TRBV9
abundance: .
d_gene: .
j_gene: TRBJ1-3

CDR3nt: TGTGCCAGCAGCTTGCAGGGGACAGGGGAAGAGACCCAGTACTTC
CDR3aa: CASSLQGTGEETQYF
v_gene: TRBV5-6
abundance: .
d_gene: TRBD1
j_gene: TRBJ2-5

CDR3nt: TGCGCCAGCAGCCATGGCAGACAGGGTGTTAGTGAAAAACTGTTTTTT
CDR3aa: CASSHGRQGVSEKLFF
v_gene: TRBV4-1
abundance: .
d_gene: TRBD1
j_gene: TRBJ1-4

CDR3nt: TGTGCCAGTAGTAAAAGGGGGGGCAGTTTGTACAATGAGCAGTTCTTC
CDR3aa: CASSKRGGSLYNEQFF
v_gene: TRBV19
abundance: .
d_gene: .
j_gene: TRBJ2-1

CDR3nt: TGCGCCAGCAGCCAAGATGCGGCAGGATGGACTGAAGCTTTCTTT
CDR3aa: CASSQDAAGWTEAFF
v_gene: TRBV4-3
abundance: few
d_gene: .
j_gene: TRBJ1-1

CDR3nt: TGTGCCACCAGCAGGGATACAGGGCTCGACGTAACCCTATACAATGAGCAGTTCTTC
CDR3aa: CATSRDTGLDVTLYNEQFF
v_gene: TRBV15
abundance: few
d_gene: .
j_gene: TRBJ2-1

CDR3nt: TGTGCCAGCGGTTGGTTGGGGGAAGCTTTCTTT
CDR3aa: CASGWLGEAFF
v_gene: TRBV6-1
abundance: .
d_gene: .
j_gene: TRBJ1-1

CDR3nt: TGTGCCAGCAGCTTAGGAGCGGGGAACACAGATACGCAGTATTTT
CDR3aa: CASSLGAGNTDTQYF
v_gene: TRBV7-2
abundance: .
d_gene: TRBD2
j_gene: TRBJ2-3

CDR3nt: TGTGCCAGCAGCGTAGCCGGTATTGGAACCAATGAGCAGTTCTTC
CDR3aa: CASSVAGIGTNEQFF
v_gene: TRBV9
abundance: .
d_gene: .
j_gene: TRBJ2-1

CDR3nt: TGTGCCAGCAGCCCGAGCGGAGCGAACACCGGGGAGCTGTTTTTT
CDR3aa: CASSPSGANTGELFF
v_gene: TRBV2
abundance: few
d_gene: .
j_gene: TRBJ2-2

CDR3nt: TGTGCCTGGAGTGCCAACCGCCCACGAGGGACCGGGGAGCTGTTTTTT
CDR3aa: CAWSANRPRGTGELFF
v_gene: TRBV30
abundance: few
d_gene: .
j_gene: TRBJ2-2

CDR3nt: TGCAGCGCTCTGACAGGGGCCGGGGAGCAGTACTTC
CDR3aa: CSALTGAGEQYF
v_gene: TRBV29-1
abundance: few
d_gene: TRBD1
j_gene: TRBJ2-7

CDR3nt: TGTGCCAGCAGCTTCGGGACAGATAATTCACCCCTCCACTTT
CDR3aa: CASSFGTDNSPLHF
v_gene: TRBV7-9
abundance: few
d_gene: TRBD1
j_gene: TRBJ1-6

CDR3nt: TGTGCCAGCAGCGTACTACCGTCCTACGAGCAGTACTTC
CDR3aa: CASSVLPSYEQYF
v_gene: TRBV9
abundance: .
d_gene: .
j_gene: TRBJ2-7

CDR3nt: TGCAGCGTCTACCAGGGGCGAGCTTTCTTT
CDR3aa: CSVYQGRAFF
v_gene: TRBV29-1
abundance: few
d_gene: .
j_gene: TRBJ1-1

CDR3nt: TGTGCCAGCAGCTTAGGGGCGACAGATACGCAGTATTTT
CDR3aa: CASSLGATDTQYF
v_gene: TRBV11-2
abundance: .
d_gene: .
j_gene: TRBJ2-3

CDR3nt: TGTGCCAGCAGCTTTCGCAGACCCACCGGGGAGCTGTTTTTT
CDR3aa: CASSFRRPTGELFF
v_gene: TRBV7-9
abundance: few
d_gene: .
j_gene: TRBJ2-2

CDR3nt: TGCGCCAGCAGCTTGGACGGGACGCAGAACACCGGGGAGCTGTTTTTT
CDR3aa: CASSLDGTQNTGELFF
v_gene: TRBV5-1
abundance: many
d_gene: .
j_gene: TRBJ2-2

CDR3nt: TGTGCCAGCAGCTTGGTGGCTAGCGGGGGGGATGAGCAGTTCTTC
CDR3aa: CASSLVASGGDEQFF
v_gene: TRBV5-4
abundance: .
d_gene: TRBD2
j_gene: TRBJ2-1

CDR3nt: TGCGCCAGCAGCCAAGACAGTGGAGAGACCCAGTACTTC
CDR3aa: CASSQDSGETQYF
v_gene: TRBV4-3
abundance: .
d_gene: .
j_gene: TRBJ2-5

CDR3nt: TGCGCCAGCAGCCAAGGGGATGGACAGGCTCTTCATCAGCCCCAGCATTTT
CDR3aa: CASSQGDGQALHQPQHF
v_gene: TRBV4-1
abundance: .
d_gene: TRBD1
j_gene: TRBJ1-5

CDR3nt: TGTGCCAGCACCCCGGGGAAGGGACAGGGGGCTCCGGGCGAGCAGTACTTC
CDR3aa: CASTPGKGQGAPGEQYF
v_gene: TRBV5-8
abundance: .
d_gene: TRBD1
j_gene: TRBJ2-7

CDR3nt: TGTGCCAGCAGCCTTACCCAGGGGAGGGGGCGTGGGACCCAGTACTTC
CDR3aa: CASSLTQGRGRGTQYF
v_gene: TRBV7-2
abundance: .
d_gene: .
j_gene: TRBJ2-5

CDR3nt: TGTGCCAGCAGTTACTCTACAGGGGGAACCGAGTATGGCTACACCTTC
CDR3aa: CASSYSTGGTEYGYTF
v_gene: TRBV6-5
abundance: .
d_gene: TRBD1
j_gene: TRBJ1-2

CDR3nt: TGTGCCTGGAGTGTACAGGTCAATTCACCCCTCCACTTT
CDR3aa: CAWSVQVNSPLHF
v_gene: TRBV30
abundance: .
d_gene: .
j_gene: TRBJ1-6

CDR3nt: TGCAGTGCTAGGCAGAACACTGAAGCTTTCTTT
CDR3aa: CSARQNTEAFF
v_gene: TRBV20-1
abundance: .
d_gene: .
j_gene: TRBJ1-1

CDR3nt: TGTGCCAGCAGCACGCGGGGGCAAAATGAAGCTTTCTTT
CDR3aa: CASSTRGQNEAFF
v_gene: TRBV6-5
abundance: .
d_gene: .
j_gene: TRBJ1-1

CDR3nt: TGTGCCAGTAGTATAACGAATTCACCCCTCCACTTT
CDR3aa: CASSITNSPLHF
v_gene: TRBV19
abundance: once
d_gene: .
j_gene: TRBJ1-6

CDR3nt: TGTGCCAGCAGCGTATCCCCGATTGGCACAGATACGCAGTATTTT
CDR3aa: CASSVSPIGTDTQYF
v_gene: TRBV9
abundance: few
d_gene: .
j_gene: TRBJ2-3

CDR3nt: TGTGCCAGCAGGTTGGCCACCGGGGACCGGTACACTGAAGCTTTCTTT
CDR3aa: CASRLATGDRYTEAFF
v_gene: TRBV7-9
abundance: .
d_gene: .
j_gene: TRBJ1-1

CDR3nt: TGTGCCAGCTCACCACGGCCAGAGGGCTATGGCTACACCTTC
CDR3aa: CASSPRPEGYGYTF
v_gene: TRBV18
abundance: once
d_gene: .
j_gene: TRBJ1-2

CDR3nt: TGTGCCTGGAGTCCCGGGCTAGCGGGGGGCACAGATACGCAGTATTTT
CDR3aa: CAWSPGLAGGTDTQYF
v_gene: TRBV30
abundance: .
d_gene: TRBD2
j_gene: TRBJ2-3

CDR3nt: TGCAGCGCTGGACAGCTCGAATCAAGCGTCCTGACTTTC
CDR3aa: CSAGQLESSVLTF
v_gene: TRBV29-1
abundance: .
d_gene: .
j_gene: TRBJ2-6

CDR3nt: TGCGCCAGCAGCCAAGGGACCCCAGGCGCTAATGAAAAACTGTTTTTT
CDR3aa: CASSQGTPGANEKLFF
v_gene: TRBV4-3
abundance: few
d_gene: .
j_gene: TRBJ1-4

CDR3nt: TGTGCCAGCAGTGCGTCTAGCGGGGGTGCAGATACGCAGTATTTT
CDR3aa: CASSASSGGADTQYF
v_gene: TRBV2
abundance: .
d_gene: TRBD2
j_gene: TRBJ2-3

CDR3nt: TGTGCCTGGAGTGAACAGGGGGCGTTGGGCTACACCTTC
CDR3aa: CAWSEQGALGYTF
v_gene: TRBV30
abundance: .
d_gene: TRBD1
j_gene: TRBJ1-2

CDR3nt: TGTGCCAGCAGCTCACAGGGGGTCTCCTACGAGCAGTACTTC
CDR3aa: CASSSQGVSYEQYF
v_gene: TRBV11-2
abundance: .
d_gene: TRBD1
j_gene: TRBJ2-7

CDR3nt: TGTGCCAGCAGGGACTCGGGACAGGCCTTGAAAGCTTTCTTT
CDR3aa: CASRDSGQALKAFF
v_gene: TRBV6-5
abundance: .
d_gene: TRBD1
j_gene: TRBJ1-1

CDR3nt: TGCGCCAGCAGCTTGGAGCAGGGGGGGTCCTACGAGCAGTACTTC
CDR3aa: CASSLEQGGSYEQYF
v_gene: TRBV5-1
abundance: .
d_gene: .
j_gene: TRBJ2-7

CDR3nt: TGCAGCGTTGAAACAGGTGGAAACACCATATATTTT
CDR3aa: CSVETGGNTIYF
v_gene: TRBV29-1
abundance: .
d_gene: .
j_gene: TRBJ1-3

CDR3nt: TGTGCCAGCAGTTTAGGGACGGGGAATTCACCCCTCCACTTT
CDR3aa: CASSLGTGNSPLHF
v_gene: TRBV27
abundance: few
d_gene: .
j_gene: TRBJ1-6

CDR3nt: TGCGCCAGCAGCCAAGACCGGGACTCTGTGGCCACGCAGTATTTT
CDR3aa: CASSQDRDSVATQYF
v_gene: TRBV4-3
abundance: few
d_gene: .
j_gene: TRBJ2-3

CDR3nt: TGCAGCGTCCTACAGGACAATGAAAAACTGTTTTTT
CDR3aa: CSVLQDNEKLFF
v_gene: TRBV29-1
abundance: .
d_gene: .
j_gene: TRBJ1-4

CDR3nt: TGTGCCAGCAGCCAAGATCGTCGGAAACAAGAGACCCAGTACTTC
CDR3aa: CASSQDRRKQETQYF
v_gene: TRBV4-2
abundance: .
d_gene: .
j_gene: TRBJ2-5

CDR3nt: TGTGCCTGGAGTGTAGGTAGCAATCAGCCCCAGCATTTT
CDR3aa: CAWSVGSNQPQHF
v_gene: TRBV30
abundance: .
d_gene: .
j_gene: TRBJ1-5

CDR3nt: TGCAGCGTCGTGGGACAGGTCCCCAAGTTCTTC
CDR3aa: CSVVGQVPKFF
v_gene: TRBV29-1
abundance: .
d_gene: TRBD1
j_gene: TRBJ2-1

CDR3nt: TGTGCCAGCAGCTTAGGCCCAGGAACTAACTATGGCTACACCTTC
CDR3aa: CASSLGPGTNYGYTF
v_gene: TRBV7-2
abundance: .
d_gene: .
j_gene: TRBJ1-2

CDR3nt: TGCGCCAGCAGCCCGGGACAGGGTCGTGATGAAAAACTGTTTTTT
CDR3aa: CASSPGQGRDEKLFF
v_gene: TRBV5-1
abundance: .
d_gene: TRBD1
j_gene: TRBJ1-4

CDR3nt: TGCGCCAGCAGCCAAGCCCCCCTATTGGCAGATACGCAGTATTTT
CDR3aa: CASSQAPLLADTQYF
v_gene: TRBV4-3
abundance: .
d_gene: .
j_gene: TRBJ2-3

CDR3nt: TGTGCCAGCAGCTTAAGTCACAACGGCAATCAGCCCCAGCATTTT
CDR3aa: CASSLSHNGNQPQHF
v_gene: TRBV7-9
abundance: .
d_gene: .
j_gene: TRBJ1-5

CDR3nt: TGCAGCGTTGGAGGGACAGGGCGAGAGACCCAGTACTTC
CDR3aa: CSVGGTGRETQYF
v_gene: TRBV29-1
abundance: .
d_gene: TRBD1
j_gene: TRBJ2-5

CDR3nt: TGTGCCAGCAAAGGGAACGGCTACACCTTC
CDR3aa: CASKGNGYTF
v_gene: TRBV9
abundance: .
d_gene: .
j_gene: TRBJ1-2

CDR3nt: TGTGCCAGCAGCGCCCGGGACATTCTGTCCGAGCAGTACTTC
CDR3aa: CASSARDILSEQYF
v_gene: TRBV9
abundance: .
d_gene: .
j_gene: TRBJ2-7